Each of the 26 T cell receptor beta chains below was sequenced from the same sample in a study of CD8+ T cells in alopecia areata. cDNA serving as the sequencing template came from extracted, reverse transcribed RNA. Generated by immunoSEQ multiplex PCR, the TCRdb table keeps only in-frame clones and is missing some. The sample consists of 95,000 to 120,000 clones, 56% of them appearing once. As to treatment: oral pan-JAK inhibitor, 5-10 mg twice daily. The source material was CD4+ T cells sorted from blood, sampled at week 24, from a patient treated with tofacitinib. All receptors come from a human donor with alopecia areata.

This chain links TRBV9 with TRBJ2-5; 7 bases map to TRBD2. The trim removed 3 bases at V and 4 bases at J, leaving 12 bases unmatched. The CDR3 runs 16 residues. Germline CDR1 is SGDLS and CDR2 is YYNGEE. This CDR3 is CASSGTSGVGGETQYF. CDR3 DNA sequence: TGTGCCAGCAGCGGTACAAGCGGGGTTGGGGGAGAGACCCAGTACTTC.

A word on this clone: The same CDR3 is also encoded by other DNA sequences in this sample. This sequence joins TRBV30 and TRBJ1-5; D ambiguous. CDR3 length: 12 residues. Trimming stripped 0 bases from V and 2 bases from J, with 2 bases between. Germline CDR1 and CDR2: GTSNPN and SVGIG (reference sequence). The CDR3 reads CAWSVGNQPQHF. The CDR3 DNA sequence: TGTGCCTGGAGTGTAGGCAATCAGCCCCAGCATTTT. The full variable domain, with the rest looked up from reference TRBV30 and TRBJ1-5, is SQTIHQWPATLVQPVGSPLSLECTVEGTSNPNLYWYRQAAGRGLQLLFYSVGIGQISSEVPQNLSASRPQDRQFILSSKKLLLSDSGFYLCAWSVGNQPQHFGDGTRLSIL.

Points on this clone: The junction differs from germline at one of its ends, possibly a read error. This chain connects TRBV7-2 to TRBJ2-5, with D uncertain. Germline V lookup: CDR1 SGHTA, CDR2 FQGNSA. The CDR3 totals 11 residues. The CDR3 nucleotides read TGTGCCAGCAGCAACCTCCGGATCATGCACTTC. Translated: CASSNLRIMHF.

The genes are TRBV18 and TRBJ2-5; 9 bases line up with TRBD2. Trimming removed 2 bases from V and 1 base from J; junction bases left unmatched: 5. The CDR3 totals 16 residues. Germline-derived CDR1 and CDR2 are KGHSH and LQKENI. CDR3 DNA: TGTGCCAGCTCACCAAGCCTAGCGGGGAGCCAAGAGACCCAGTACTTC. As protein: CASSPSLAGSQETQYF.

The V call is TRBV7-9, the J call TRBJ2-3, with no clear D. The CDR3 is 12 amino acids. V shed 4 bases and J shed 5 bases, with 7 bases lying between them. Germline lookup yields CDR1 SEHNR and CDR2 FQNEAQ (reference sequence). This CDR3 reads CASSSHRDTQYF. CDR3 DNA: TGTGCCAGCAGCTCCCATAGAGATACGCAGTATTTT.

J is TRBJ2-7 and V is TRBV30; D may be TRBD2 (5 bases). Germline values: CDR1 GTSNPN, CDR2 SVGIG (reference sequence). The length of the CDR3 is 13 residues. The germline V and J ends were trimmed by 2 bases and 6 bases, with 14 bases remaining between them. CDR3 in amino acids: CAWSYPGGGEQYF. CDR3 DNA: TGTGCCTGGAGTTATCCAGGCGGAGGCGAGCAGTACTTC.

This clone was recorded once. The CDR3 DNA sequence: TGTGCCAGCAGCTTAGCGCGGGGACAGGTACAAGAGACCCAGTACTTC. Translation: CASSLARGQVQETQYF. This chain links TRBV7-2 with TRBJ2-5; 8 bases are a match to TRBD1. The ends lost 0 bases at V and 2 bases at J; junction bases unmatched: 5. CDR1 and CDR2 from the germline V gene are SGHTA and FQGNSA. This CDR3 region has 16 residues.

The V call is TRBV4-2, the J call TRBJ1-2; D unclear. Looked up from germline, CDR1 is LGHNA and CDR2 is YNFKEQ. The length of the CDR3 is 16 residues. V lost 0 bases to trimming and J lost 5 bases, with 16 bases between them. The CDR3 is CASSQDGNSYYYGYTF. In DNA, the CDR3 is TGTGCCAGCAGCCAAGATGGGAACAGCTACTATTATGGCTACACCTTC.

The rearrangement links TRBV7-2 to TRBJ1-2; D uncertain. The ends were cut back, 4 bases at V and 0 bases at J, with 9 bases in the middle. In germline, CDR1 is SGHTA, CDR2 FQGNSA. CDR3 length equals 14 residues. CDR3 nucleotide sequence: TGTGCCAGCAGCTCCCGGGAGGCTAACTATGGCTACACCTTC. As protein: CASSSREANYGYTF.

The CDR3 DNA reads as TGTGCCAGCAGTTTAGCCGGGACAGGGCCCTACGAGCAGTACTTC. This sequence encodes CASSLAGTGPYEQYF. This chain uses TRBV27 with TRBJ2-7, with 9 bases that match TRBD1. V shed 2 bases and J 2 bases; nucleotides not matched to a gene: 4. There are 15 residues in the CDR3. Germline CDR1 is MNHEY and CDR2 is SMNVEV (reference sequence).

The chain uses TRBV7-2 and TRBJ2-1; TRBD2 aligns across 10 bases. The J segment lost 8 bases and the V segment lost 5 bases, leaving 6 bases of the junction unmatched. Germline loops: CDR1 SGHTA, CDR2 FQGNSA. The CDR3 consists of 14 residues. CDR3: CASSVTSGVDEQFF. DNA of the CDR3: TGTGCCAGCAGCGTCACTAGCGGGGTGGATGAGCAGTTCTTC.

The V and J genes are TRBV4-1 and TRBJ1-1, with a possible D match to TRBD1 (5 bases). Per the germline V gene, CDR1 is MGHRA and CDR2 is YSYEKL. V was shortened by 2 bases and J by 1 base, with 17 bases between the two germline ends. The CDR3 extends over 17 amino acids. CDR3 sequence reads: CASSQTILRGPNTEAFF. The CDR3 nucleotides read TGCGCCAGCAGCCAAACCATCCTTAGGGGCCCGAACACTGAAGCTTTCTTT.

The rearrangement joins TRBV9 to TRBJ2-3, with 8 positions matching TRBD2. Trimming cost V 5 bases and J 1 base; bases outside gene matches: 9. The CDR3 length is 16 residues. Germline-derived CDR1 and CDR2 are SGDLS and YYNGEE. In nucleotides, the CDR3 is TGTGCCAGCAGTCTTCTAGCGGGCACTCGCACAGATACGCAGTATTTT. Residues: CASSLLAGTRTDTQYF.

This clone was observed a handful of times. The chain has TRBV30 and TRBJ2-1, with D uncertain. From germline, CDR1 is GTSNPN and CDR2 SVGIG (reference sequence). Trimming pared 4 bases from V and 0 bases from J, leaving 1 base between. The CDR3 sequence is 11 residues long. Written as DNA, the CDR3 is TGTGCCTGGAACTCCTACAATGAGCAGTTCTTC. It codes for CAWNSYNEQFF.

The CDR3 here is CASSPPGGGYGYTF. For the CDR3, the DNA is TGTGCCAGCAGCCCCCCCGGGGGGGGCTATGGCTACACCTTC. The chain is built from TRBV7-6 and TRBJ1-2, with TRBD1 as a possible D gene (5 bases). This CDR3 comprises 14 residues. Trimming shortened V by 5 bases and J by 4 bases, and 14 bases separated the two germline ends. Germline V gives CDR1 SGHVS, CDR2 FNYEAQ.

This clone has only a few counts. This chain uses TRBV5-1 with TRBJ2-7; D is possibly TRBD2 (6 bases). The V gene's germline CDR1 is SGHRS and CDR2 YFSETQ. The CDR3 covers 16 residues. The V and J ends lost 2 bases and 5 bases respectively, with 20 bases between them. The CDR3 protein is CASSLTGAGGIDEQYF. Written as DNA, the CDR3 is TGCGCCAGCAGCTTAACTGGGGCAGGAGGGATCGACGAGCAGTACTTC.

The rearrangement uses TRBV4-3 and TRBJ2-3; 9 nucleotides agree with TRBD2. The germline V gene encodes CDR1 LGHNA and CDR2 YSLEER. There are 18 residues in the CDR3. Trimming at V came to 4 bases and at J to 4 bases, leaving 15 bases not matched to a gene. The CDR3 bases are TGCGCCAGCAGCCCCTCGAGATCGGGTAGCGGGGGACCAGATACGCAGTATTTT. Its translation: CASSPSRSGSGGPDTQYF.

This clone was seen more than once but under ten times. V and J are TRBV29-1 and TRBJ2-3; possible D gene TRBD2, 6 bases. CDR1 SQVTM and CDR2 ANQGSEA come from the germline V gene. Deletions cut 3 bases from V and 2 bases from J, with 18 bases between. There are 16 residues in the CDR3. The DNA for the CDR3 is TGCAGCGTTGATGATTTATCGGGGGTGACCACAGATACGCAGTATTTT. Protein sequence: CSVDDLSGVTTDTQYF.

This sequence joins TRBV7-9 and TRBJ2-1; TRBD1 aligns across 10 bases. Unmatched junction bases numbered 5, after V lost 4 bases and J lost 2 bases. The CDR3 totals 16 residues. The germline gives CDR1 SEHNR, CDR2 FQNEAQ (reference sequence). Written as DNA, the CDR3 is TGTGCCAGCAGCTCCACCGGGACAGGGGCCTACAATGAGCAGTTCTTC. This gives the protein CASSSTGTGAYNEQFF.

This clone turned up a few times. This chain links TRBV29-1 with TRBJ2-3, with D unresolved. V lost 4 bases, J lost 2 bases, and 7 bases lay in between. Germline CDR1 is SQVTM and CDR2 is ANQGSEA. The CDR3 has 12 amino acids. CDR3 coding DNA: TGCAGCGTTGGGCAGAACACAGATACGCAGTATTTT. Residues: CSVGQNTDTQYF.

J is TRBJ1-6 and V is TRBV4-1, with D perhaps matching TRBD1 (5 bases). This CDR3 has 15 amino acids. Germline values: CDR1 MGHRA, CDR2 YSYEKL. V was trimmed by 2 bases and J by 7 bases, leaving 12 bases between them. This CDR3 is CASSQRTSGNSPLHF. As DNA, the CDR3 is TGCGCCAGCAGCCAACGGACATCGGGGAATTCACCCCTCCACTTT.

V usage is TRBV29-1 and J usage is TRBJ1-1, with D possibly TRBD1 on 5 matching bases. Germline CDR1 SQVTM, CDR2 ANQGSEA. CDR3 length: 13 residues. V was clipped by 6 bases and J by 0 bases, with 11 bases between them. CDR3 DNA: TGCAGCGTCGTGGGGGGAATGAACACTGAAGCTTTCTTT. Translating it yields CSVVGGMNTEAFF.

This clone was detected only a few times. The rearrangement links TRBV4-1 to TRBJ1-4; tentative D call: TRBD1 (5 bases). V dropped 5 bases and J dropped 0 bases, with 16 bases sitting between them. Germline CDR1 and CDR2: MGHRA and YSYEKL. The CDR3 runs to 17 residues. The CDR3 DNA reads as TGCGCCAGCAGCTACCCGGCCCGGGGCACAACTAATGAAAAACTGTTTTTT. Translated, it gives CASSYPARGTTNEKLFF.

This chain's CDR3 is CAWSEGAYGYTF. In DNA form, the CDR3 reads TGTGCCTGGAGTGAGGGGGCCTATGGCTACACCTTC. The gene calls are TRBV30 and TRBJ1-2; 7 bases fit TRBD1. CDR3 length equals 12 residues. V lost 1 base, J lost 4 bases, and 0 bases stayed unmatched. Germline V gives CDR1 GTSNPN, CDR2 SVGIG (reference sequence).

This chain uses TRBV30 with TRBJ2-4; possibly TRBD1 or TRBD2 for D (7 bases each). CDR3 length equals 12 residues. CDR1 and CDR2 (germline): GTSNPN, SVGIG (reference sequence). V was trimmed by 7 bases and J by 7 bases, leaving 14 bases between them. The CDR3 is CASNRGGNIQYF. As DNA, the CDR3 is TGTGCCTCCAACAGGGGAGGGAACATTCAGTACTTC.

The J gene is TRBJ2-5, the V gene TRBV19, with D possibly being TRBD2 (5 bases). The length of the CDR3 is 13 residues. The germline V and J ends were trimmed by 5 bases and 5 bases, with 12 bases remaining between them. Per the germline V gene, CDR1 is LNHDA and CDR2 is SQIVND (reference sequence). DNA of the CDR3: TGTGCCAGTAGTGTTACCCAGCGGGAGACCCAGTACTTC. Protein product: CASSVTQRETQYF.